This TCR beta chain was observed in a study of T cells in Graves' hyperthyroidism and ophthalmopathy. Study overall: Staff took peripheral blood when the initial diagnosis was made, before any treatment began.

General observations from the study: Prediction of ophthalmopathy progression came a median roughly 6.6 months pre-onset. Among thyroid clonotypes expanded above 0.001, most also appeared in blood.

TCR beta CDR3 sequences were amplified from RNA transcripts. The HTBI set primed first-round TCR CDR3 RT-PCR. TCRdb fed the multiplex PCR reads into MiXCR, producing one record per CDR3 protein. The data contain over 350,000 distinct CDR3 sequences, approximately 17% of them singletons. At least 3 on the Clinical Activity Score was recorded for ophthalmopathy patients, who also had NOSPECS grade at least 4 and duration under 3 months. V gave up 6 bases and J gave up 2 bases, with 11 bases separating them. Germline loops: CDR1 MNHEY, CDR2 SVGEGT. The CDR3 covers 14 residues. In its sample, this clonotype was seen many times. Its antigen is not known.

The chain employs TRBV6-2 or TRBV6-3 and TRBJ2-1; D is unclear. The receptor was isolated from a man aged 18 to 35 with Graves' ophthalmopathy. The specimen sequenced was blood. DNA for the CDR3: TGTGCCAGCAGACCTCGAATAGCCTACAATGAGCAGTTCTTC. Translation gives CASRPRIAYNEQFF.